This is a list of T cell receptor beta chains from one sample in a study of OX40 agonist ivuxolimab in advanced cancers. Using immunoSEQ multiplex PCR, the repertoire was profiled, and TCRdb retains in-frame clones only, with some absent. Seen here are 35,000 to 45,000 clones, about 84% observed once, and the top ten hold 15% to 20%. Sequenced material: CD4+ or CD8+ T cells sorted from blood, taken in a trial of the OX40 agonist ivuxolimab. The receptors were sampled from an adult with an advanced solid tumor such as melanoma, head and neck, liver or kidney cancer. Both conserved end residues are part of each CDR3. The order of the fields is CDR3 protein, CDR3 DNA, V gene, J gene, D gene, clone size. D genes are given only for firm matches. Clone size is shown for a subset of rows, as once, few, many or a class of expanded clone.

CDR3: CASSLNGQGAYETQYF
DNA: TGTGCCAGCAGCCTCAACGGACAGGGGGCTTACGAGACCCAGTACTTC
V: TRBV7-6
J: TRBJ2-5
D: TRBD1
size: -

CDR3: CASSYWMGDQETQYF
DNA: TGTGCCAGCAGTTACTGGATGGGGGACCAAGAGACCCAGTACTTC
V: TRBV6-5
J: TRBJ2-5
D: -
size: -

CDR3: CASSLGQLSGANVLTF
DNA: TGTGCCAGCAGTTTGGGACAGCTCTCTGGGGCCAACGTCCTGACTTTC
V: TRBV6-5
J: TRBJ2-6
D: TRBD1
size: once

CDR3: CASGTGAHPLYEQYF
DNA: TGTGCCAGTGGAACAGGGGCCCATCCCCTTTACGAGCAGTACTTC
V: TRBV6-4
J: TRBJ2-7
D: TRBD1
size: few

CDR3: CASSLSADTQYF
DNA: TGCGCCAGCAGCTTGTCGGCAGATACGCAGTATTTT
V: TRBV5-1
J: TRBJ2-3
D: -
size: -

CDR3: CASSQEGSSSGANVLTF
DNA: TGTGCCAGCAGCCAAGAAGGGTCCTCCTCTGGGGCCAACGTCCTGACTTTC
V: TRBV4-2
J: TRBJ2-6
D: -
size: medium-sized

CDR3: CASSQLTGPAGATNEKLFF
DNA: TGTGCCAGCAGCCAACTAACTGGGCCAGCGGGGGCAACTAATGAAAAACTGTTTTTT
V: TRBV14
J: TRBJ1-4
D: -
size: -

CDR3: CASSQDKGYEQYF
DNA: TGCGCCAGCAGCCAAGATAAGGGCTACGAGCAGTACTTC
V: TRBV4-3
J: TRBJ2-7
D: -
size: -

CDR3: CASSIDRVLDTQYF
DNA: TGTGCCAGCAGTATAGACAGGGTCCTGGATACGCAGTATTTT
V: TRBV28
J: TRBJ2-3
D: TRBD1
size: -

CDR3: CASSLVSGGDIQYF
DNA: TGTGCCAGCAGTTTAGTTAGCGGGGGAGACATTCAGTACTTC
V: TRBV28
J: TRBJ2-4
D: TRBD2
size: -

CDR3: CASSPSGTSNTEAFF
DNA: TGTGCCAGCAGTCCTTCCGGGACATCCAACACTGAAGCTTTCTTT
V: TRBV2
J: TRBJ1-1
D: -
size: -

CDR3: CAWREGQGGETQYF
DNA: TGTGCCTGGAGAGAAGGACAGGGGGGGGAGACCCAGTACTTC
V: TRBV30
J: TRBJ2-5
D: TRBD1
size: -

CDR3: CASSGTGQELQETQYF
DNA: TGTGCCAGTAGCGGGACAGGCCAAGAACTCCAAGAGACCCAGTACTTC
V: TRBV19
J: TRBJ2-5
D: TRBD1
size: -

CDR3: CASSPTGTGVETQYF
DNA: TGTGCCAGCAGCCCGACCGGGACAGGGGTGGAGACCCAGTACTTC
V: TRBV5-4
J: TRBJ2-5
D: TRBD1
size: -

CDR3: CASSPSQGINQPQHF
DNA: TGTGCCAGCAGCCCCAGTCAAGGGATCAATCAGCCCCAGCATTTT
V: TRBV7-8
J: TRBJ1-5
D: -
size: -

CDR3: CSVLVETEAFF
DNA: TGCAGCGTTTTAGTGGAAACTGAAGCTTTCTTT
V: TRBV29-1
J: TRBJ1-1
D: -
size: -

CDR3: CASSLVRVEQYF
DNA: TGTGCCAGCAGCTTAGTCAGGGTGGAGCAGTACTTC
V: TRBV11-2
J: TRBJ2-7
D: -
size: -